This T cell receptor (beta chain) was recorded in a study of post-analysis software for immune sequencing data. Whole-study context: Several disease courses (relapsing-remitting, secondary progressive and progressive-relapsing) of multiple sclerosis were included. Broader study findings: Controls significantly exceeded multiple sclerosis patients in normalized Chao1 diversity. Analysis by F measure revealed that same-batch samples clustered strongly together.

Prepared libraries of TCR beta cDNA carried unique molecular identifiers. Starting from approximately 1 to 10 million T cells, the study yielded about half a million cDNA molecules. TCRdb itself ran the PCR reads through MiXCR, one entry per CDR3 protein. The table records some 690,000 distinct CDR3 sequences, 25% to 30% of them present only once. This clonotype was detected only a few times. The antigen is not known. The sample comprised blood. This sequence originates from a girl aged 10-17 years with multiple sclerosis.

The CDR3: CASTELGNYNEQFF. The CDR3 DNA sequence: TGTGCCAGCACCGAGCTGGGAAACTACAATGAGCAGTTCTTC. The chain links TRBV6-1 to TRBJ2-1, with D unclear. Between the trimmed V and J ends, which lost 7 bases and 3 bases, there was a span of 13 bases. CDR1 is MNHNS, CDR2 SASEGT, per germline. The CDR3 sequence is 14 residues long.